This T cell receptor (beta chain) was captured by sequencing in a study of regulatory T cells in long-lasting Graves disease. This CDR3 has 15 amino acids. Germline CDR1 reads MNHNS; CDR2 reads SASEGT. Unmatched junction bases numbered 6, after V lost 5 bases and J lost 8 bases. TCR beta libraries were built with iRepertoire HTBI primers and Arm-PCR of CDR3 regions. Original data processing: Segment identification across samples yielded 62 TRBV and about 13 TRBJ segments. TCRdb ran MiXCR on the multiplex PCR reads and lists one entry per CDR3 protein. These V and J calls are TCRdb output, not the study's own analysis. The sample yields 450,000 to 600,000 distinct CDR3 sequences, roughly 16% seen once. Study-level points and caveats: New patients shared roughly 960 public clonotypes, and persistent patients shared more, with 2,741.

Of note for this clonotype: What it binds is unknown.

As for time point: newly diagnosed GD, antithyroid drugs for less than 3 months. TCR sequences were obtained from RNA taken from PBMCs. These data were also reused for a study on T cells in Graves' hyperthyroidism and ophthalmopathy. That paper adds: Graves' hyperthyroidism is called stable when ophthalmopathy does not progress within 18 months. Patients with ophthalmopathy were separated from those with stable hyperthyroidism by a 13 V-J model.

The V call is TRBV6-1, the J call TRBJ2-1; 13 bases align to TRBD2. The material sequenced was peripheral blood mononuclear cells (PBMCs), taken at new diagnosis, from a patient treated with antithyroid drugs. This TCR was sampled from a man aged 35 to 55 with Graves disease. CDR3 sequence (DNA): TGTGCCAGCAGTACCGGGACTAGCGGGGCCGATGAGCAGTTCTTC. Translating it yields CASSTGTSGADEQFF.